The 30 T cell receptor beta chains given below trace back to one sample, sequenced in a study of blood T cell repertoires in COVID-19. Assay: immunoSEQ multiplex PCR; the TCRdb copy retains only in-frame clones and omits some. The sample holds about 220,000 clones, approximately 83% seen once. Sequenced input: PBMCs or T cells enriched from blood (not recorded which). The source is a woman aged 60 to 75 who had recovered from COVID-19.

The V call is TRBV9, the J call TRBJ2-1, with 13 bases identical to TRBD2. The germline gives CDR1 SGDLS, CDR2 YYNGEE. The CDR3 is 17 residues long. V shed 4 bases, J shed 7 bases, and the junction held 11 bases outside the gene matches. The CDR3 spells CASSTSWTSGRGNEQFF. CDR3 sequence (DNA): TGTGCCAGCAGCACCAGTTGGACTAGCGGGAGAGGTAATGAGCAGTTCTTC.

In its sample, this clone was seen a few times. The J gene is TRBJ2-5, the V gene TRBV24-1; 8 bases align to TRBD1. Trimming removed 4 bases from V and 4 bases from J; junction bases left unmatched: 10. Germline loops: CDR1 KGHDR, CDR2 SFDVKD. The CDR3 spans 16 residues. The CDR3 region has the DNA TGTGCCACCAGTGACTCTGGACAGGGTGGGGCAGAGACCCAGTACTTC. This gives the protein CATSDSGQGGAETQYF.

CDR3 sequence reads: CASSDRGLGTDTQYF. For the CDR3, the DNA is TGTGCCAGCAGTGACAGGGGGCTGGGCACAGATACGCAGTATTTT. The V call is TRBV6-4, the J call TRBJ2-3, with TRBD1 matching 7 bases. The CDR3 extends over 15 amino acids. The ends lost 2 bases at V and 1 base at J; junction bases unmatched: 3. The germline gives CDR1 MRHNA, CDR2 SNTAGT.

A note on this clone: The identical CDR3 is also encoded by other nucleotide sequences in the sample. V and J are TRBV3-1 (or the pseudogene TRBV3-2) and TRBJ2-7, with D perhaps matching TRBD2 (5 bases). CDR3 length: 15 amino acids. V shed 2 bases and J shed 0 bases, with 11 bases lying between them. Germline lookup yields CDR1 LGHDT and CDR2 YNNKEL (reference sequence). The CDR3 DNA follows: TGTGCCAGCAGCCAATCTCTAGCAGGCTCCTACGAGCAGTACTTC. Encoded protein: CASSQSLAGSYEQYF.

CDR3 sequence reads: CASSIHLAGANTGELFF. The CDR3 nucleotides are TGTGCCAGTAGTATCCACCTAGCGGGAGCGAACACCGGGGAGCTGTTTTTT. The J gene is TRBJ2-2, the V gene TRBV19; 10 bases agree with TRBD2. Germline CDR1 reads LNHDA; CDR2 reads SQIVND (reference sequence). This CDR3 has 17 amino acids. The junction had 4 bases not matched to a gene; V was cut back by 3 bases and J by 0 bases.

This rearrangement joins TRBV14 to TRBJ1-4, with D uncertain. The V and J ends lost 2 bases and 2 bases respectively, with 9 bases between them. In germline, CDR1 is SGHDN, CDR2 FVKESK. The CDR3 loop spans 15 amino acids. CDR3 in DNA: TGTGCCAGCAGCCAACGGGTCGACACTAATGAAAAACTGTTTTTT. This encodes CASSQRVDTNEKLFF.

The chain combines TRBV3-1 (or the pseudogene TRBV3-2) with TRBJ1-1; D is perhaps TRBD1 (5 bases). CDR1 and CDR2 (germline): LGHDT, YNNKEL (reference sequence). Trimming took 1 base from V and 4 from J, leaving 13 bases between them. CDR3 size: 15 residues. This chain's CDR3 is CASSQGAGPGTEAFF. The CDR3 DNA reads TGTGCCAGCAGCCAAGGGGCGGGGCCGGGCACTGAAGCTTTCTTT.

V is TRBV23-1 and J is TRBJ1-3, with D unclear. TRBV23-1 is annotated as an ORF whose role is uncertain. This CDR3 spans 15 amino acids. Trimming took 4 bases from V and 0 from J, leaving 10 bases between them. CDR3 in DNA: TGCGCCAGCAGTCCCGGTTCGAGCTCTGGAAACACCATATATTTT. Translation gives CASSPGSSSGNTIYF.

This clone was recorded once. J is TRBJ2-3 and V is TRBV5-1, with TRBD1 matching 7 bases. The CDR3 is 14 residues long. Germline trimming cut 4 bases from V and 4 bases from J; bases unmatched to any gene: 6. Looked up from germline, CDR1 is SGHRS and CDR2 is YFSETQ. The CDR3: CASSTSTGADTQYF. Written as DNA, the CDR3 is TGCGCCAGCAGCACCTCTACAGGGGCAGATACGCAGTATTTT.

The chain uses TRBV15 and TRBJ2-5; 9 bases map to TRBD2. Germline trimming cut 1 base from V and 5 bases from J; bases unmatched to any gene: 8. The length of the CDR3 is 16 residues. The germline V gene encodes CDR1 LNHNV and CDR2 YYDKDF (reference sequence). The CDR3 reads CATSRVPTSGGETQYF. In DNA form, the CDR3 reads TGTGCCACCAGCAGAGTCCCGACTAGCGGAGGGGAGACCCAGTACTTC.

V gene TRBV19 combines with J gene TRBJ2-4, with D possibly TRBD2 on 6 matching bases. The CDR3 runs to 18 residues. Germline V gene lookup returns CDR1 LNHDA and CDR2 SQIVND (reference sequence). The V gene lost 1 base and the J gene lost 1 base, with 17 bases spanning the gap. The CDR3 loop is CASSIAGRGGRAKNIQYF. CDR3 DNA: TGTGCCAGTAGTATAGCAGGGAGAGGAGGGCGCGCCAAAAACATTCAGTACTTC.

The V and J genes are TRBV7-8 and TRBJ2-1, with D perhaps TRBD1 (5 bases). Deletions cut 1 base from V and 3 bases from J, with 10 bases between. The CDR3 sequence is 15 residues long. The germline V gene encodes CDR1 SGHVS and CDR2 FQNEAQ. This chain's CDR3 is CASSLVRTSYNEQFF. The CDR3 region has the DNA TGTGCCAGCAGCTTAGTTAGGACAAGCTACAATGAGCAGTTCTTC. Full variable domain (remainder filled in from reference TRBV7-8 and TRBJ2-1): GAGVSQSPRYKVAKRGQDVALRCDPISGHVSLFWYQQALGQGPEFLTYFQNEAQLDKSGLPSDRFFAERPEGSVSTLKIQRTQQEDSAVYLCASSLVRTSYNEQFFGPGTRLTVL.

This clone was detected a few times. The junction shows a germline mismatch at one end, possibly a read error. This chain uses TRBV7-2 with TRBJ2-3; 9 bases match TRBD2. The V gene's germline CDR1 is SGHTA and CDR2 FQGNSA. This CDR3 is 15 amino acids long. CDR3 sequence (DNA): TGTGCCAGCACCTTAGGCGGGAGGGCCGGAGATACGCAGTATTTT. Amino acid sequence: CASTLGGRAGDTQYF.

The rearrangement uses TRBV6-2 or TRBV6-3 and TRBJ2-3; TRBD1 agrees at 9 bases. This CDR3 region has 15 residues. V lost 0 bases, J lost 3 bases, and 1 base stayed unmatched. Germline values: CDR1 MNHEY, CDR2 SVGEGT. The CDR3 reads CASSYSGQGTDTQYF. CDR3 sequence (DNA): TGTGCCAGCAGTTACTCCGGACAGGGGACAGATACGCAGTATTTT.

A remark on this clone: This CDR3 is also generated by other DNA sequences in the sample. The rearrangement uses TRBV19 and TRBJ2-1, with 8 bases identical to TRBD1. V gave up 1 base and J gave up 7 bases; unmatched junction bases: 3. CDR1 is LNHDA and CDR2 is SQIVND in the germline V gene (reference sequence). The CDR3 runs to 14 residues. DNA of the CDR3: TGTGCCAGTAGTATAGGACAGGGGTCGAATGAGCAGTTCTTC. Translating it yields CASSIGQGSNEQFF.

The chain recombines TRBV27 with TRBJ2-7, with 8 bases fitting TRBD2. In germline, CDR1 is MNHEY, CDR2 SMNVEV (reference sequence). This CDR3 region has 13 residues. V dropped 5 bases and J dropped 5; count of bases not matched to a gene: 5. This CDR3 is CASSHGLANEQYF. CDR3 nucleotides: TGTGCCAGCAGTCACGGACTAGCAAACGAGCAGTACTTC.

The V call is TRBV14, the J call TRBJ1-3, with D hard to call. Germline loops: CDR1 SGHDN, CDR2 FVKESK. V shed 1 base and J shed 2 bases, with 9 bases lying between them. The CDR3 is 15 amino acids. The CDR3 region is CASSQVAGTGNTIYF. DNA of the CDR3: TGTGCCAGCAGCCAAGTTGCAGGAACTGGAAACACCATATATTTT. The full variable domain, in which reference TRBV14 and TRBJ1-3 provide the parts outside the CDR3, is EAGVTQFPSHSVIEKGQTVTLRCDPISGHDNLYWYRRVMGKEIKFLLHFVKESKQDESGMPNNRFLAERTGGTYSTLKVQPAELEDSGVYFCASSQVAGTGNTIYFGEGSWLTVV.

The rearrangement joins TRBV20-1 to TRBJ1-2; D gene uncertain. Trimming stripped 3 bases from V and 5 bases from J, with 16 bases between. Germline assignment: CDR1 DFQATT and CDR2 SNEGSKA (reference sequence). The CDR3 totals 14 residues. The DNA of the CDR3 is TGCAGTGCTAGTGAGAGGGAGGTGGGTTATGGCTACACCTTC. This codes for CSASEREVGYGYTF.

The chain uses TRBV11-2 and TRBJ1-6; a possible D gene is TRBD1 (5 bases). Trimming shortened V by 5 bases and J by 3 bases, and 14 bases separated the two germline ends. This CDR3 region has 16 residues. From germline, CDR1 is SGHAT and CDR2 FQNNGV. CDR3 nucleotide sequence: TGTGCCAGCAGCCGCCTGGACAAGAACTATAATTCACCCCTCCACTTT. Translation gives CASSRLDKNYNSPLHF.

This chain connects TRBV7-2 to TRBJ2-3, with TRBD2 matching 8 bases. The CDR3 consists of 17 residues. Looked up from germline, CDR1 is SGHTA and CDR2 is FQGNSA. V shed 5 bases, J shed 5 bases, and the junction held 15 bases outside the gene matches. The CDR3, as DNA: TGTGCCAGCAGCCGCCATCCCAGTCCCGGGGGGGGAGATACGCAGTATTTT. Its protein is CASSRHPSPGGGDTQYF.

This chain links TRBV27 with TRBJ1-2; 8 nucleotides match TRBD1. This CDR3 is built from 17 residues. Germline CDR1 reads MNHEY; CDR2 reads SMNVEV (reference sequence). With V trimmed by 6 bases and J by 3 bases, 15 bases remained unmatched. The CDR3 sequence: CASRPLVNRGLDYGYTF. CDR3 nucleotide sequence: TGTGCCAGCAGGCCTCTCGTTAACAGGGGGTTGGACTATGGCTACACCTTC.

The chain recombines TRBV27 with TRBJ2-2; TRBD1 is a possible D gene (6 bases). This CDR3 has 16 amino acids. Trimming stripped 4 bases from V and 2 bases from J, with 14 bases between. The germline CDR1 and CDR2 sequences are MNHEY and SMNVEV (reference sequence). In DNA, the CDR3 is TGTGCCAGCAGTTCACCCGGGACATATAACACCGGGGAGCTGTTTTTT. It specifies CASSSPGTYNTGELFF.

This rearrangement joins TRBV5-5 to TRBJ2-2, with 10 positions matching TRBD1. The ends lost 3 bases at V and 5 bases at J; junction bases unmatched: 7. Germline V lookup: CDR1 SGHKS, CDR2 YYEKEE (reference sequence). This CDR3 has 16 residues. The CDR3 nucleotides are TGTGCCAGCAGCTCCTGGGACAGGGGTTGGACCGGGGAGCTGTTTTTT. Its translation is CASSSWDRGWTGELFF.

The chain combines TRBV19 with TRBJ1-2; TRBD1 is a possible D gene (5 bases). Trimming left V 5 bases short and J 6 bases short, with 31 bases between. CDR3 length equals 19 residues. The V gene's germline CDR1 is LNHDA and CDR2 SQIVND (reference sequence). CDR3 DNA: TGTGCCAGTAGTCTCCCCTATGGGGGGAAAAGGGATTTAGGGGATGGCTACACCTTC. Residues: CASSLPYGGKRDLGDGYTF.

This chain uses TRBV7-2 with TRBJ1-3, with 7 nucleotides matching TRBD1. The CDR3 extends over 15 amino acids. Per the germline V gene, CDR1 is SGHTA and CDR2 is FQGNSA. J lost 4 bases, V lost 4 bases, and 7 bases had no gene match. DNA for the CDR3: TGTGCCAGCAGCTGGGAGACAGGGACAGGAAACACCATATATTTT. Its protein is CASSWETGTGNTIYF.

This clone has more than one count but fewer than ten. This chain links TRBV7-9 with TRBJ2-1, with TRBD2 matching 7 bases. J gave up 11 bases and V 3 bases, and 7 bases lay outside the gene matches. The CDR3 covers 13 residues. The germline V gene has CDR1 SEHNR and CDR2 FQNEAQ (reference sequence). The CDR3 here is CASSFPDGTKQFF. DNA for the CDR3: TGTGCCAGCAGCTTCCCCGACGGGACTAAGCAGTTCTTC.

V and J are TRBV7-2 and TRBJ2-1; 7 positions match TRBD1. The V and J ends lost 5 bases and 1 base, in that order; junction bases with no gene match: 2. The CDR3 contains 14 residues. Germline-derived CDR1 and CDR2 are SGHTA and FQGNSA. The CDR3 bases are TGTGCCAGCAGCCCGGACAGGTCCTACAATGAGCAGTTCTTC. Protein: CASSPDRSYNEQFF.

The chain carries TRBV24-1 and TRBJ2-5; D is possibly TRBD2 (7 bases). The germline V and J ends were trimmed by 1 base and 4 bases, with 12 bases remaining between them. The germline V gene encodes CDR1 KGHDR and CDR2 SFDVKD. This CDR3 comprises 15 residues. This CDR3 is CATSDLGGGLETQYF. The CDR3 DNA is TGTGCCACCAGTGATTTAGGCGGGGGCTTAGAGACCCAGTACTTC.

This clone is medium-sized within its sample. The rearrangement joins TRBV13 to TRBJ1-5; 7 bases line up with TRBD1. This CDR3 has 16 residues. The germline V gene encodes CDR1 PRHDT and CDR2 FYEKMQ (reference sequence). With 5 bases clipped from V and 1 base from J, the junction kept 8 bases outside the gene matches. CDR3 sequence (DNA): TGTGCCAGCAGCCGGAGAATACAGGGGAGCAATCAGCCCCAGCATTTT. This codes for CASSRRIQGSNQPQHF. The whole variable domain, remainder taken from reference TRBV13 and TRBJ1-5, is AAGVIQSPRHLIKEKRETATLKCYPIPRHDTVYWYQQGPGQDPQFLISFYEKMQSDKGSIPDRFSAQQFSDYHSELNMSSLELGDSALYFCASSRRIQGSNQPQHFGDGTRLSIL.

This chain links TRBV5-8 with TRBJ1-5; the D gene is possibly TRBD1 (6 bases). This CDR3 contains 15 residues. Trimming took 6 bases from V and 0 from J, leaving 13 bases between them. Germline V CDR1 and CDR2: SGHTS, YDEGEE. The CDR3 DNA follows: TGTGCCAGCACCTTTCAGGGGCATAGCAATCAGCCCCAGCATTTT. Protein sequence: CASTFQGHSNQPQHF.